The sequence of this T cell receptor (beta chain) was determined in a study of cytomegalovirus exposure and HLA in healthy donors. Notes on this clone: Its antigen is unknown.

TCRdb's copy holds only in-frame clones and misses some; the assay was immunoSEQ multiplex PCR. The sample records around 130,000 clones, about nine tenths being singletons. General study points: The study put 150 to 200 TCR beta chains on its list as cytomegalovirus-associated. In vitro testing confirmed a few CMV-associated chains as specific for CMV antigens.

The source is a man aged 25 to 40 in good health and CMV-seronegative. The sample was PBMCs.

The CDR3 sequence is CASSVAQGPSEAFF. The CDR3 bases are TGTGCCAGCAGCGTAGCACAGGGACCTAGTGAAGCTTTCTTT. The V gene is TRBV9, the J gene TRBJ1-1, with D perhaps matching TRBD1 (6 bases). The germline gives CDR1 SGDLS, CDR2 YYNGEE. Trimming cost V 0 bases and J 7 bases, with 13 bases left between them. CDR3 length: 14 amino acids.